The rows below give T cell receptor beta chains drawn from one sample of a study of blood T cell repertoires in COVID-19. The data were produced by immunoSEQ multiplex PCR, yet TCRdb's version contains in-frame clones alone and is incomplete. The sample carries 200,000 to 250,000 clones, 85% to 90% recorded once. Source material: peripheral blood. The receptors shown here come from a man between 45 and 60 years old with acute or convalescent COVID-19. The CDR3 runs from the conserved cysteine through the conserved F or W. A D gene is named only where the DNA matches it firmly. Not every row has a clone size; where given, it reads once, few, many or a size class.

DNA: TGCGCCAGCAGCATCTCTAGCGGCGGTGAGCAGTTCTTC; CDR3: CASSISSGGEQFF; size: .; D: TRBD2; J: TRBJ2-1; V: TRBV5-1
DNA: TGTGCCAGTAGTTACAGCTACTTTGAAGCTTTCTTT; CDR3: CASSYSYFEAFF; size: .; D: .; J: TRBJ1-1; V: TRBV19
DNA: TGTGCCAGCAGCCCGACCCTCGGGACAGGGACCTACGAGCAGTACTTC; CDR3: CASSPTLGTGTYEQYF; size: .; D: TRBD1; J: TRBJ2-7; V: TRBV5-6
DNA: TGTGCCAGCAGCTCGCGACAGGCCCTTGGCAATCAGCCCCAGCATTTT; CDR3: CASSSRQALGNQPQHF; size: .; D: .; J: TRBJ1-5; V: TRBV5-8
DNA: TGTGCCAGCAGCCAAGATATGAACACTGAAGCTTTCTTT; CDR3: CASSQDMNTEAFF; size: .; D: .; J: TRBJ1-1; V: TRBV14
DNA: TGTGCCAGCGGACAGGGCGTTAACAATGAGCAGTTCTTC; CDR3: CASGQGVNNEQFF; size: once; D: TRBD1; J: TRBJ2-1; V: TRBV5-5
DNA: TGTGCCAGCAGCTTGGGAGGGGGCGGCACTGAAGCTTTCTTT; CDR3: CASSLGGGGTEAFF; size: .; D: TRBD1; J: TRBJ1-1; V: TRBV5-4
DNA: TGTGCCAGCTCACCATCCCCGGTGTCAGGGGACGTTTATGGCTACACCTTC; CDR3: CASSPSPVSGDVYGYTF; size: few; D: .; J: TRBJ1-2; V: TRBV18
DNA: TGTGCCAGCAGCCCAAGGGGTAGCGGGGGGGTGTACGAGCAGTACTTC; CDR3: CASSPRGSGGVYEQYF; size: .; D: TRBD2; J: TRBJ2-7; V: TRBV9
DNA: TGTGCCAGCAGTCCTAATACAGGGCGGACTGAAGCTTTCTTT; CDR3: CASSPNTGRTEAFF; size: .; D: .; J: TRBJ1-1; V: TRBV2
DNA: TGTGCCAGCAGCTTGGGCCCACAGGCAACCTACGAGCAGTACTTC; CDR3: CASSLGPQATYEQYF; size: .; D: .; J: TRBJ2-7; V: TRBV5-5
DNA: TGTGCCAGCGCTTCCTGGGTGGACCCTTTAGGGGGAGAGACCCAGTACTTC; CDR3: CASASWVDPLGGETQYF; size: .; D: .; J: TRBJ2-5; V: TRBV18
DNA: TGTGCCAGCAGCGTAGAGGCACGGAGCAATTCACCCCTCCACTTT; CDR3: CASSVEARSNSPLHF; size: .; D: .; J: TRBJ1-6; V: TRBV9
DNA: TGTGCCAGCAGTTCGGAACTAGCGGGGTTCACAGATACGCAGTATTTT; CDR3: CASSSELAGFTDTQYF; size: .; D: TRBD2; J: TRBJ2-3; V: TRBV6-5
DNA: TGTGCCAGCAGGCTCGGGGGGGCGGTTCGCACAGATACGCAGTATTTT; CDR3: CASRLGGAVRTDTQYF; size: .; D: TRBD2; J: TRBJ2-3; V: TRBV7-8
DNA: TGTGCCAGCAGTTCCTGGGGACAGACGTACACCGGGGAGCTGTTTTTT; CDR3: CASSSWGQTYTGELFF; size: .; D: TRBD1; J: TRBJ2-2; V: TRBV6-5
DNA: TGTGCCAGCAGCCAAGATCGAGGTACGCAGTATTTT; CDR3: CASSQDRGTQYF; size: .; D: .; J: TRBJ2-3; V: TRBV14
DNA: TGTGCCAGTAGACTACAGGCCAGCACAGATACGCAGTATTTT; CDR3: CASRLQASTDTQYF; size: once; D: .; J: TRBJ2-3; V: TRBV19
DNA: TGTGCCAGCATTCTGACAGGGGTGAACACTGAAGCTTTCTTT; CDR3: CASILTGVNTEAFF; size: .; D: TRBD1; J: TRBJ1-1; V: TRBV6-5
DNA: TGTGCCAGCAGCGGACAGGGCTGGAGCAATCAGCCCCAGCATTTT; CDR3: CASSGQGWSNQPQHF; size: .; D: TRBD1; J: TRBJ1-5; V: TRBV27
DNA: TGTGCCAGCAGTGAAGCCGGGCGGGGGGTTGCCAAAAACATTCAGTACTTC; CDR3: CASSEAGRGVAKNIQYF; size: .; D: TRBD2; J: TRBJ2-4; V: TRBV6-1
DNA: TGTGCCAGCATCCCGGGACAGGGGGCGATCGGGGAAGCTTTCTTT; CDR3: CASIPGQGAIGEAFF; size: once; D: TRBD1; J: TRBJ1-1; V: TRBV3-1/TRBV3-2
DNA: TGTGCCAGCAGCCAAGATAAGATTAGCGATGAAGCTTTCTTT; CDR3: CASSQDKISDEAFF; size: .; D: .; J: TRBJ1-1; V: TRBV4-2
DNA: TGCAGCGTCACCGGGACATATAATAATGAAAAACTGTTTTTT; CDR3: CSVTGTYNNEKLFF; size: few; D: .; J: TRBJ1-4; V: TRBV29-1
DNA: TGCGCCAGCAGCCAGGGGGGGAACACTGAAGCTTTCTTT; CDR3: CASSQGGNTEAFF; size: once; D: TRBD1; J: TRBJ1-1; V: TRBV5-1
DNA: TGCGCCAGCAGTGAAGGGACAGGGCGCTCTGAAGCTTTCTTT; CDR3: CASSEGTGRSEAFF; size: .; D: TRBD1; J: TRBJ1-1; V: TRBV10-1
DNA: TGTGCCAGCAGTGAAGACAGCCCGACCTTTGGAGAAAAACTGTTTTTT; CDR3: CASSEDSPTFGEKLFF; size: .; D: .; J: TRBJ1-4; V: TRBV6-1
DNA: TGCAGCGTTGAAGAAACCGGGACAGGGAGTAGGAACATTCAGTACTTC; CDR3: CSVEETGTGSRNIQYF; size: .; D: TRBD1; J: TRBJ2-4; V: TRBV29-1
DNA: TGTGCCAGCTCACCAGTCAGAGAGACCCAGTACTTC; CDR3: CASSPVRETQYF; size: once; D: .; J: TRBJ2-5; V: TRBV18
DNA: TGTGCCAGTAGTAATATAATCAAGGGGTATAGCAATCAGCCCCAGCATTTT; CDR3: CASSNIIKGYSNQPQHF; size: .; D: .; J: TRBJ1-5; V: TRBV19
DNA: TGTGCCAGCAGATCCGGGACTAGCGGACAAGAGACCCAGTACTTC; CDR3: CASRSGTSGQETQYF; size: .; D: TRBD2; J: TRBJ2-5; V: TRBV6-5
DNA: TGTGCCAGCAGCATACAAAGAGGGATGTATGGCTACACCTTC; CDR3: CASSIQRGMYGYTF; size: .; D: .; J: TRBJ1-2; V: TRBV5-6
DNA: TGCGCCAGCAGCTTGGACACCTACTATGGCTACACCTTC; CDR3: CASSLDTYYGYTF; size: .; D: .; J: TRBJ1-2; V: TRBV5-1
DNA: TGTGCCATCAGCCAAGGGGAAGATACGCAGTATTTT; CDR3: CAISQGEDTQYF; size: .; D: .; J: TRBJ2-3; V: TRBV10-3
DNA: TGTGCCAGCAGCCCCGTGGGCCTGAACACTGAAGCTTTCTTT; CDR3: CASSPVGLNTEAFF; size: .; D: .; J: TRBJ1-1; V: TRBV9
DNA: TGTGCCAGTAGGGACTTCGGCGGCTATGGCTACACCTTC; CDR3: CASRDFGGYGYTF; size: .; D: .; J: TRBJ1-2; V: TRBV19
DNA: TGTGCCAGTAGTATGGGGCAGGGGAGCGCTGAAGCTTTCTTT; CDR3: CASSMGQGSAEAFF; size: few; D: .; J: TRBJ1-1; V: TRBV19
DNA: TGTGCCAGCAGCGTAGGGGGACAGCCCCTCCACTTT; CDR3: CASSVGGQPLHF; size: .; D: TRBD1; J: TRBJ1-6; V: TRBV9
DNA: TGCGCCAGCAGCGGACGGACAGGGGGAGTGAACACTGAAGCTTTCTTT; CDR3: CASSGRTGGVNTEAFF; size: .; D: TRBD1; J: TRBJ1-1; V: TRBV5-1
DNA: TGCAGTGCTAGTGGGACAGCGAACAATGAGCAGTTCTTC; CDR3: CSASGTANNEQFF; size: .; D: TRBD1; J: TRBJ2-1; V: TRBV20-1
DNA: TGTGCCAGCAGTACGGACACTCAGCCCCAGCATTTT; CDR3: CASSTDTQPQHF; size: .; D: .; J: TRBJ1-5; V: TRBV6-5
DNA: TGCGCCAGCAGTGAACAGGCGAGCACTGAAGCTTTCTTT; CDR3: CASSEQASTEAFF; size: few; D: .; J: TRBJ1-1; V: TRBV10-2
DNA: TGTGCCAGTAGTTCCAGGGCACAGGGGGCACGTAGCGGCTACACCTTC; CDR3: CASSSRAQGARSGYTF; size: .; D: TRBD1; J: TRBJ1-2; V: TRBV19
DNA: TGTGCCAGCAGCCCTAGCGGGGGGGCTTATACGCAGTATTTT; CDR3: CASSPSGGAYTQYF; size: .; D: TRBD2; J: TRBJ2-3; V: TRBV28
DNA: TGCGCCAGCAGTGAACGTAAACAGGAATGGGGCAATCAGCCCCAGCATTTT; CDR3: CASSERKQEWGNQPQHF; size: .; D: .; J: TRBJ1-5; V: TRBV10-2
DNA: TGTGCCAGCTCATCCGGGACAGGGGATGGTGGCAATCAGCCCCAGCATTTT; CDR3: CASSSGTGDGGNQPQHF; size: .; D: TRBD1; J: TRBJ1-5; V: TRBV18
DNA: TGTGCCAGCAGTCCACAGGGATCTGGCTACACCTTC; CDR3: CASSPQGSGYTF; size: .; D: .; J: TRBJ1-2; V: TRBV27
DNA: TGTGCCAGCAGCCCCACCGCGGGGGGGCCATATGAGCAGTTCTTC; CDR3: CASSPTAGGPYEQFF; size: .; D: TRBD2; J: TRBJ2-1; V: TRBV3-1/TRBV3-2
DNA: TGTGCCAGCAGCCAAGTGACAGCCTCTGGAAACACCATATATTTT; CDR3: CASSQVTASGNTIYF; size: .; D: .; J: TRBJ1-3; V: TRBV14
DNA: TGTGCCAGTAGTATGGGGAGAGAAGGGGGCTACACCTTC; CDR3: CASSMGREGGYTF; size: .; D: .; J: TRBJ1-2; V: TRBV19
DNA: TGTGCCAGCAGCCGGGACAGGGGGTCAGAGACCCAGTACTTC; CDR3: CASSRDRGSETQYF; size: .; D: TRBD1; J: TRBJ2-5; V: TRBV11-2
DNA: TGCGCCAGCAGCACCGGACTCAAAGAGACCCAGTACTTC; CDR3: CASSTGLKETQYF; size: .; D: .; J: TRBJ2-5; V: TRBV5-1
DNA: TGTGCCAGCAGCTTAGGAGGCAAGCAGCGTGCCTACGAGCAGTACTTC; CDR3: CASSLGGKQRAYEQYF; size: .; D: .; J: TRBJ2-7; V: TRBV7-2
DNA: TGTGCCAGCAGCGCACAGGGGGCGAATGAAAAACTGTTTTTT; CDR3: CASSAQGANEKLFF; size: .; D: TRBD1; J: TRBJ1-4; V: TRBV7-2